This TCR beta chain originates from a study of blood T cells in healthy people across ages (dated by TCRdb to between 2015 and 2016). Looking at the study overall: Template switching captured roughly one uniquely barcoded TCR beta cDNA molecule per two T cells in model experiments. Using the same blood draw, the study looked at two additional independent replicas of 1 million unique cDNA reads for two donors, one aged 18 to 30 and the other aged 80 or older. Four age groups were formed from the donors: young (average approximately 15 years), middle-aged (approximately 41), aged (around 62) and long-lived (more than 75). To avoid experimental bias, donors of different ages were distributed randomly across sequencing lanes. Age-related changes in TCR beta repertoire diversity were measured in the study by deep sequencing normalized with unique cDNA molecular identifiers.

The approximately 40 donors, aged roughly 6 to 95 years, were systemically healthy Caucasian individuals from Russia. Ten milliliters of peripheral blood were drawn from each donor into EDTA-treated Vacutainer tubes. Ficoll-Paque density-gradient centrifugation was used to isolate PBMCs, with at least 6 million per sample. Trizol reagent was used to extract total RNA from the PBMCs, yielding at least 6 micrograms per sample. Naive CD45RAhigh/CD27high T cell percentages were measured by flow cytometry on a PBMC aliquot from every donor. The method behind the library was 5' RACE. The sample was run on an Illumina HiSeq 2500. A second PCR of roughly 7 to 11 cycles was performed with a sample-barcoded 5' primer and a J-beta primer mix. A template-switch 5' adaptor carrying 12 random nucleotides introduced a unique molecular identifier onto each TCR beta cDNA molecule. Each sample yielded at least 3 million CDR3-containing paired-end reads. All of the RNA was converted into first-strand cDNA using the Mint cDNA synthesis kit, with a TRBC-specific oligonucleotide serving as the primer. After uracil-DNA glycosylase treatment, a first 18-cycle PCR used universal primers M1SS and BC2_uni_R on all cDNA. Regarding the original processing steps: For normalization, 1 million high-quality reads were randomly selected from each sample, with every read carrying a distinct molecular identifier. Instead of being binned into consensus sequences, reads with shared molecular identifiers were discarded. MiTCR, run with a Q25 quality threshold and the strictest error-elimination algorithm, handled CDR3 identification, clonotype clustering and error correction. A nonparametric unseen species model with Euler transformation was used to estimate a lower bound on total TCR beta diversity. The public reads were quality trimmed at Q25 with fastp and then assembled into clones with MiXCR by TCRdb, keeping productive beta chains. One record per CDR3 amino acid sequence lists the most common genes and DNA. For this entry, the V and J calls and clone size follow TCRdb and not the study's own pipeline. The sample data list 700,000 to 1,000,000 distinct CDR3 sequences, and around 45% of these were observed just once. The top ten constitute approximately 20% of the sample.

What the work shows at the level of the full study, not this receptor alone: Compared with the aged group, the long-lived group had more naive CD4+ T cells, fewer expanded clones and increased TCR diversity, suggesting age selection. Observed TCR beta diversity correlated strongly with the percentage of naive T cells measured by flow cytometry. Estimates of total diversity from one million sequenced T cells were regarded as lower bounds and underestimates. Observed TCR beta diversity per million T cells fell roughly linearly with age, and a significant reduction was already apparent by age around 39. Conclusive comparison of naive and antigen-experienced compartments was prevented by the profiling of bulk unsorted PBMCs. Because donor CMV infection status was unknown, age-related changes in expanded clonotypes were potentially confounded.

CDR3 length: 14 amino acids, cysteine to phenylalanine. Just CDR3 DNA is preserved here, 42 bases in frame from base 1. As encoded in the germline V gene, CDR1 is SQVTM while CDR2 is ANQGSEA. The junction shows trimming of 0 bases on V and 6 bases on J, plus 12 bases between the germline ends. This clonotype has just a few counts. Its antigen is still unknown. Base qualities are not at hand, and no much larger clone is one base apart. The sequencing input was blood. The V gene is TRBV29-1 and the J gene is TRBJ2-1; no D gene call is confident. This clonotype was obtained from a man in his 60s in good health. The CDR3 has the sequence CSVEDSYSPNEQFF. The DNA sequence is TGCAGCGTTGAAGACAGCTACAGCCCCAATGAGCAGTTCTTC.